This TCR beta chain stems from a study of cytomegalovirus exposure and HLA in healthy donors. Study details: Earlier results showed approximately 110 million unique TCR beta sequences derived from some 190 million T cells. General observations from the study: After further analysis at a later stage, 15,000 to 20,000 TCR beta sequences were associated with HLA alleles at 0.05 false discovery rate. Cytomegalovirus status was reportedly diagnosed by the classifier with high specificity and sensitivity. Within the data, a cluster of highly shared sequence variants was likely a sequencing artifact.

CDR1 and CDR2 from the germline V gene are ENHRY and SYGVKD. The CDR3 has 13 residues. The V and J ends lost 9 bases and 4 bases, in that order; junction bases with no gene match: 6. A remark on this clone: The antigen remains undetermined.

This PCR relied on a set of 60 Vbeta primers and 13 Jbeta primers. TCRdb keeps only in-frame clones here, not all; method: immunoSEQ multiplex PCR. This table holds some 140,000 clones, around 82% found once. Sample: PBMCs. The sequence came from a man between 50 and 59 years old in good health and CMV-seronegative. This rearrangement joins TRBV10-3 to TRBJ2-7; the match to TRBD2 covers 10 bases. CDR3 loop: CAMGSGGIYEQYF. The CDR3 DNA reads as TGTGCCATGGGTAGCGGGGGGATTTACGAGCAGTACTTC.